Shown below are 32 T cell receptor beta chains from a single sample sequenced in a study of metastatic and nonmetastatic thyroid tumors. No patient received treatment before thyroid surgery. TCRdb reanalyzed the PCR reads with MiXCR. The table lists 22,000 or so clones, roughly 14% of them singletons. Sequencing was carried out using tumor tissue. The receptors shown here come from a female donor with papillary thyroid cancer or a benign thyroid nodule (not recorded which). Some clones in this sample may be carry-over from other donors' samples.

This chain links TRBV6-5 with TRBJ2-2, with D perhaps TRBD1 (6 bases). V lost 2 bases to trimming and J lost 1 base, with 14 bases between them. CDR3 length: 17 residues. Per germline, CDR1 MNHEY and CDR2 SVGAGI. As DNA, the CDR3 is TGTGCCAGCAGTTACGGGATTACAGGGAGGAACACCGGGGAGCTGTTTTTT. Protein product: CASSYGITGRNTGELFF.

This clone showed up many times. The chain employs TRBV18 and TRBJ2-7, with D unclear. The CDR3 contains 12 residues. The V and J ends lost 2 bases and 7 bases respectively, with 9 bases between them. Germline V CDR1 and CDR2: KGHSH, LQKENI. For the CDR3, the DNA is TGTGCCAGCTCACCAGCAACAAGGGAGCAGTACTTC. This sequence encodes CASSPATREQYF.

This clone was detected ten times or more. The chain has TRBV5-5 and TRBJ2-7; TRBD1 or TRBD2 may be the D gene (6 bases each). CDR3 size: 14 residues. Germline V gene sequence: CDR1 SGHKS, CDR2 YYEKEE (reference sequence). Between the trimmed V and J ends, which lost 0 bases and 0 bases, there was a span of 7 bases. CDR3 bases: TGTGCCAGCAGCTTGGGGGGGGCCTCCTACGAGCAGTACTTC. Its protein is CASSLGGASYEQYF.

Comment on this clone: Other DNA sequences of this sample code for an identical CDR3. The rearrangement links TRBV20-1 to TRBJ2-5; possible D gene TRBD1, 5 bases. The germline V gene has CDR1 DFQATT and CDR2 SNEGSKA (reference sequence). The CDR3 covers 13 residues. The ends were cut back, 3 bases at V and 3 bases at J, with 11 bases in the middle. The CDR3 nucleotides are TGCAGTGCTAGGGGCAGGGCGAAAGAGACCCAGTACTTC. As protein: CSARGRAKETQYF.

This clone was seen at least ten times. The chain links TRBV20-1 to TRBJ1-4; unclear D gene. The V end lost 4 bases, the J end lost 8 bases, and 20 bases lay between the germline ends. Germline assignment: CDR1 DFQATT and CDR2 SNEGSKA (reference sequence). CDR3 length: 15 residues. The CDR3 region is CSATSPHLKTEKLFF. For the CDR3, the DNA is TGCAGTGCTACTTCCCCACACCTTAAGACCGAAAAACTGTTTTTT.

The table lists this clone with a few counts. It may be a read error: a sequence one base away is much more abundant. This same CDR3 is encoded by further DNA sequences in the sample. V and J are TRBV10-3 and TRBJ1-5; D is uncertain. V was cut by 3 bases and J by 1 base, with 10 bases left in between. Germline V CDR1 and CDR2: ENHRY, SYGVKD. The CDR3 consists of 15 residues. DNA for the CDR3: TGTGCCATCAGTGATTACGGTGGAAGCAATCAGCCCCAGCATTTT. It specifies CAISDYGGSNQPQHF.

Many counts were recorded for this clone. This rearrangement joins TRBV28 to TRBJ2-1; tentatively, D is TRBD2 (7 bases). The length of the CDR3 is 15 residues. Germline V lookup: CDR1 MDHEN, CDR2 SYDVKM. Deletions cut 5 bases from V and 6 bases from J, with 17 bases between. CDR3 sequence reads: CASSTTGRVPNEQFF. The CDR3 nucleotides are TGTGCCAGCAGTACCACAGGGAGGGTCCCCAATGAGCAGTTCTTC.

This clone was seen ten or more times. Other DNA sequences within the sample encode an identical CDR3. The rearrangement joins TRBV6-1 to TRBJ1-2; D remains unclear. The germline V gene encodes CDR1 MNHNS and CDR2 SASEGT. There are 15 residues in the CDR3. V was pared by 7 bases and J by 0 bases, with 15 bases between. The CDR3 loop reads CASNPTTGTNYGYTF. DNA for the CDR3: TGTGCCAGCAACCCGACGACCGGGACTAACTATGGCTACACCTTC.

This clone was seen repeatedly, ten times or more. The chain is built from TRBV29-1 and TRBJ1-1; D remains unclear. The CDR3 contains 11 residues. The germline V gene encodes CDR1 SQVTM and CDR2 ANQGSEA. Trimming removed 7 bases from V and 2 bases from J, with 8 bases in between. The CDR3 DNA reads as TGCAGCGCCCGAGAAAACACTGAAGCTTTCTTT. The encoded protein is CSARENTEAFF.

There are many counts of this clone. V is TRBV11-2 and J is TRBJ2-3; D unresolved. The germline gives CDR1 SGHAT, CDR2 FQNNGV. CDR3 length: 15 amino acids. Trimming removed 3 bases from V and 5 bases from J, with 15 bases in between. CDR3 protein: CASSLGTSSGDTQYF. The CDR3 DNA reads TGTGCCAGCAGCTTGGGCACCTCTTCGGGAGATACGCAGTATTTT.

There are many counts of this clone. The V and J genes are TRBV11-2 and TRBJ1-4; D is undetermined. There are 14 residues in the CDR3. The germline V and J ends were trimmed by 2 bases and 6 bases, with 10 bases remaining between them. Germline V gene data show CDR1 as SGHAT and CDR2 as FQNNGV. This CDR3 reads CASSLRLLDEKLFF. Here the CDR3 DNA reads TGTGCCAGCAGCTTAAGGCTGCTCGATGAAAAACTGTTTTTT.

Ten or more counts support this clone. The chain couples TRBV5-1 to TRBJ1-1; D unclear. Germline-derived CDR1 and CDR2 are SGHRS and YFSETQ. Trimming left V 4 bases short and J 4 bases short, with 17 bases between. The CDR3 extends over 15 amino acids. The CDR3 loop reads CASSPRPDFGTEAFF. In DNA form, the CDR3 reads TGCGCCAGCAGCCCGCGACCGGATTTTGGCACTGAAGCTTTCTTT.

This clone was counted many times. The chain employs TRBV27 and TRBJ2-1; 8 bases are a match to TRBD2. The V gene end was trimmed by 4 bases and the J gene end by 5 bases; junction bases not matched to a gene: 16. Germline CDR1 reads MNHEY; CDR2 reads SMNVEV (reference sequence). The CDR3 totals 18 residues. This chain's CDR3 is CASSSLTKAGVGDNEQFF. The CDR3 DNA reads as TGTGCCAGCAGTTCCCTCACTAAAGCGGGAGTGGGGGACAATGAGCAGTTCTTC.

This clone was seen ten or more times. The chain links TRBV11-2 to TRBJ2-5; D is ambiguous. The CDR3 covers 12 residues. The ends were cut back, 4 bases at V and 5 bases at J, with 8 bases in the middle. The germline CDR1 and CDR2 sequences are SGHAT and FQNNGV. CDR3 nucleotides: TGTGCCAGCAGCTCCAGCCGGGAGACCCAGTACTTC. This codes for CASSSSRETQYF.

The chain combines TRBV6-1 with TRBJ2-1; TRBD2 agrees at 9 bases. CDR3 length equals 14 residues. The germline V gene encodes CDR1 MNHNS and CDR2 SASEGT. The ends lost 6 bases at V and 6 bases at J; junction bases unmatched: 6. CDR3 nucleotides: TGTGCCAGCAGCGTAGCGGGAGAGGGCAATGAGCAGTTCTTC. Translated: CASSVAGEGNEQFF.

Notes on this clone: The junction and the germline gene differ at one end; a read error may be behind it. This chain links TRBV2 with TRBJ2-6, with D perhaps matching TRBD1 (6 bases). The CDR3 runs 20 residues. Per germline, CDR1 SNHLY and CDR2 FYNNEI. CDR3 nucleotides: TGTGCCAGCAGTGAAACCCGTACAGGGAGTTCACTCTCTGTGGCCAACGTCCTGACTTTC. As protein: CASSETRTGSSLSVANVLTF.

This clone occurred many times. This sequence joins TRBV18 and TRBJ2-7; weak D call: TRBD1 (6 bases). This CDR3 is built from 15 residues. Germline V lookup: CDR1 KGHSH, CDR2 LQKENI. The CDR3, as DNA: TGTCCATATCTCAACGGGACAAAGAGCTCCTACGAGCAGTACTTC. The encoded protein is CPYLNGTKSSYEQYF.

This clone was seen many times. The V and J genes are TRBV6-1 and TRBJ2-7; D might be TRBD1 (6 bases). The CDR3 sequence is 13 residues long. The V gene lost 5 bases and the J gene lost 3 bases, with 11 bases spanning the gap. CDR1 is MNHNS and CDR2 is SASEGT in the germline V gene. CDR3 nucleotides: TGTGCCAGCAGTCGCGGACAGTTCTACGAGCAGTACTTC. Residues: CASSRGQFYEQYF.

The table lists this clone with many counts. The rearrangement links TRBV14 to TRBJ1-5; the D is unclear. Germline V gene data show CDR1 as SGHDN and CDR2 as FVKESK. The CDR3 loop spans 13 amino acids. Trimming pared 1 base from V and 7 bases from J, leaving 8 bases between. This CDR3 is CASSQGRGQPQHF. The CDR3, as DNA: TGTGCCAGCAGCCAAGGTCGTGGCCAGCCCCAGCATTTT.

This clone showed up many times. The V gene is TRBV2, the J gene TRBJ1-4; TRBD1 agrees at 8 bases. The CDR3 runs 14 residues. Losses at the gene ends were 4 bases for V and 6 bases for J; bases not matched to a gene: 4. Germline V lookup: CDR1 SNHLY, CDR2 FYNNEI. The CDR3 coding sequence is TGTGCCAGCAGTGGGCCAGGGGGCTATGAAAAACTGTTTTTT. Translation gives CASSGPGGYEKLFF.

This clone was seen repeatedly, ten times or more. The V and J genes are TRBV4-1 and TRBJ2-5; D possibly corresponds to TRBD1 (5 bases). CDR1 MGHRA and CDR2 YSYEKL come from the germline V gene. V lost 3 bases to trimming and J lost 5 bases, with 16 bases between them. The CDR3 length is 15 residues. The CDR3 spells CASSHGFGRVETQYF. The CDR3 DNA reads as TGCGCCAGCAGCCATGGGTTTGGCAGGGTCGAGACCCAGTACTTC.

This clone has at least ten counts. The chain recombines TRBV9 with TRBJ2-2; no clear D gene. Germline V gene lookup returns CDR1 SGDLS and CDR2 YYNGEE. The CDR3 has 17 residues. The ends were cut back, 1 base at V and 4 bases at J, with 17 bases in the middle. The CDR3: CASSVLDRIPLTGELFF. CDR3 DNA: TGTGCCAGCAGCGTATTGGACCGGATCCCGCTCACCGGGGAGCTGTTTTTT.

Ten or more counts support this clone. This chain connects TRBV5-1 to TRBJ2-2, with 10 bases fitting TRBD2. With 4 bases clipped from V and 4 bases from J, the junction kept 4 bases outside the gene matches. There are 15 residues in the CDR3. Looked up from germline, CDR1 is SGHRS and CDR2 is YFSETQ. DNA for the CDR3: TGCGCCAGCAGCCTGTCTAGCGGGGGCACCGGGGAGCTGTTTTTT. Its translation is CASSLSSGGTGELFF.

This clone has just a few counts. A read error may explain this, as a much larger clone is one base away. Other nucleotide sequences in the sample specify the same CDR3. This sequence joins TRBV6-1 and TRBJ2-1, with 7 nucleotides matching TRBD2. The germline CDR1 and CDR2 sequences are MNHNS and SASEGT. The CDR3 length is 16 residues. Unmatched junction bases numbered 10, after V lost 3 bases and J lost 5 bases. The CDR3 sequence is CASSDSGRGGDNEQFF. The DNA for the CDR3 is TGTGCCAGCAGTGACTCTGGGCGTGGGGGGGACAATGAGCAGTTCTTC.

This clone has ten or more counts. The rearrangement uses TRBV6-1 and TRBJ1-2; tentative D call: TRBD1 (6 bases). The CDR3 is 14 amino acids. Deletions cut 5 bases from V and 4 bases from J, with 14 bases between. Germline lookup yields CDR1 MNHNS and CDR2 SASEGT. CDR3 region: CASSNFTGLYGYTF. CDR3 in DNA: TGTGCCAGCAGTAACTTCACAGGGCTCTATGGCTACACCTTC.

Comments on this clone: This could be a read error, since a much larger clone is one nucleotide away. This likely comes from a read error, as the CDR3 has no conserved phenylalanine or tryptophan at its end. The chain uses TRBV19 and TRBJ1-1, with TRBD1 matching 7 bases. Germline-derived CDR1 and CDR2 are LNHDA and SQIVND (reference sequence). Trimming took 4 bases from V and 10 from J; bases not matched to a gene: 15. This CDR3 has 15 residues. CDR3 nucleotide sequence: TGTGCCAGTAGTAGCGTCGGGACAGCCATCGAGGGAGCTTTCTCT. The encoded protein is CASSSVGTAIEGAFS.

At least ten counts were recorded for this clone. V and J are TRBV30 and TRBJ1-2; D is unresolved. This CDR3 is built from 13 residues. CDR1 GTSNPN and CDR2 SVGIG come from the germline V gene (reference sequence). Trimming removed 2 bases from V and 4 bases from J, with 11 bases in between. In DNA, the CDR3 is TGTGCCTGGAGTTCTCCCTTCGTCTATGGCTACACCTTC. Its translation: CAWSSPFVYGYTF.

This clone appeared many times. The chain employs TRBV20-1 and TRBJ2-5; D remains unclear. The CDR3 spans 12 residues. Germline CDR1 and CDR2: DFQATT and SNEGSKA (reference sequence). V was pared by 2 bases and J by 2 bases, with 6 bases between. The CDR3 loop reads CSARLGQETQYF. DNA for the CDR3: TGCAGTGCTAGATTGGGGCAAGAGACCCAGTACTTC.

In its sample, this clone was seen many times. The rearrangement links TRBV7-3 to TRBJ2-3; 9 nucleotides align to TRBD1. The CDR3 has 16 residues. With 1 base clipped from V and 5 bases from J, the junction kept 7 bases outside the gene matches. Germline CDR1 and CDR2: SGHTA and FQGTGA. CDR3 coding DNA: TGTGCCAGCAGCTTAAAGGGGGGACAGGGAGGAGATACGCAGTATTTT. Residues: CASSLKGGQGGDTQYF.

To note about this clone: The junction does not match germline at one end; this may be a read error. This sequence joins TRBV15 and TRBJ2-7; D tentatively reads TRBD1 or TRBD2 (5 bases each). Germline V gene lookup returns CDR1 LNHNV and CDR2 YYDKDF (reference sequence). The CDR3 is 16 residues long. The CDR3 reads CTTSPGWIAWGLGQYF. CDR3 nucleotides: TGTACCACCAGCCCTGGCTGGATAGCGTGGGGCCTGGGGCAGTACTTC.

This clone was counted ten times or more. This sample includes further DNA sequences coding for the same CDR3. The chain recombines TRBV20-1 with TRBJ2-7, with no clear D. The V end lost 2 bases, the J end lost 5 bases, and 13 bases lay between the germline ends. The CDR3 loop spans 13 amino acids. The germline CDR1 and CDR2 sequences are DFQATT and SNEGSKA (reference sequence). The DNA of the CDR3 is TGCAGTGCTAGAAGGGCAAGTACGAACGAGCAGTACTTC. This gives the protein CSARRASTNEQYF.

As regards this clone: At one of its ends the junction is not consistent with the germline gene, which may arise from a read error. This chain uses TRBV7-9 with TRBJ2-5; D tentatively fits TRBD1 or TRBD2 (6 bases each). This CDR3 is built from 17 residues. Germline CDR1 reads SEHNR; CDR2 reads FQNEAQ (reference sequence). DNA for the CDR3: TGTGCCAACAGCTTAGTCCTAGAGGGGGGCCCAGTAGAGACCCAGTACTTC. Translated, it gives CANSLVLEGGPVETQYF.